These 27 T cell receptor beta chains came from one sample sequenced in a study of blood T cell repertoires in COVID-19. Assay used: immunoSEQ multiplex PCR; TCRdb lists only in-frame clones, some missing. The sample yields under 45,000 clones, over 80% seen once. Input material: peripheral blood. These receptors originate from an elderly man with active COVID-19.

The gene calls are TRBV7-9 and TRBJ2-5, with 8 bases fitting TRBD2. The V gene end was trimmed by 5 bases and the J gene end by 4 bases; junction bases not matched to a gene: 3. CDR1 SEHNR and CDR2 FQNEAQ come from the germline V gene (reference sequence). The CDR3 runs to 13 residues. The DNA for the CDR3 is TGTGCCAGCAGCCGGGGGGGGCGAGAGACCCAGTACTTC. It translates to CASSRGGRETQYF.

The J gene is TRBJ2-3, the V gene TRBV10-3; TRBD1 is a possible D gene (5 bases). The CDR3 has 12 residues. The germline V and J ends were trimmed by 4 bases and 5 bases, with 7 bases remaining between them. Germline V gene sequence: CDR1 ENHRY, CDR2 SYGVKD. The CDR3 here is CAISAQEDTQYF. The CDR3 DNA sequence: TGTGCCATCAGTGCACAGGAAGATACGCAGTATTTT.

The gene calls are TRBV3-1 (or the pseudogene TRBV3-2) and TRBJ2-7; the D is unclear. Germline loops: CDR1 LGHDT, CDR2 YNNKEL (reference sequence). The CDR3 runs to 15 residues. V dropped 1 base and J dropped 2 bases, with 12 bases sitting between them. The CDR3: CASSQVAPRAYEQYF. The CDR3 DNA is TGTGCCAGCAGCCAAGTTGCACCCCGCGCCTACGAGCAGTACTTC.

The V call is TRBV30, the J call TRBJ2-7; D remains unclear. CDR3 size: 14 residues. Germline V gene data show CDR1 as GTSNPN and CDR2 as SVGIG (reference sequence). The germline V and J ends were trimmed by 0 bases and 0 bases, with 9 bases remaining between them. The CDR3 is CAWSVGGYSYEQYF. The DNA of the CDR3 is TGTGCCTGGAGTGTCGGTGGTTACTCCTACGAGCAGTACTTC.

This sequence joins TRBV7-2 and TRBJ2-1; D ambiguous. Trimming took 2 bases from V and 10 from J, leaving 6 bases between them. CDR1 is SGHTA, CDR2 FQGNSA, per germline. The CDR3 has 11 amino acids. The CDR3 loop is CASSLSEEQFF. The CDR3 DNA follows: TGTGCCAGCAGCTTAAGCGAGGAGCAGTTCTTC.

The chain combines TRBV6-5 with TRBJ1-4; 7 bases line up with TRBD1. This CDR3 spans 13 amino acids. Germline CDR1 MNHEY, CDR2 SVGAGI. Losses at the gene ends were 6 bases for V and 7 bases for J; bases not matched to a gene: 5. The CDR3 sequence is CASRRQGSEKLFF. In DNA, the CDR3 is TGTGCCAGCAGAAGACAGGGTAGTGAAAAACTGTTTTTT.

Concerning this clone: This likely comes from a read error, as the CDR3 has no conserved phenylalanine or tryptophan at its end. The DNA is omitted, as the CDR3 cannot be located on it reliably, and the CDR3 follows TCRdb's listing. V usage is TRBV19 and J usage is TRBJ2-7; the table's D call of TRBD2 was not tested on the DNA. Germline loops: CDR1 LNHDA, CDR2 SQIVND (reference sequence). Including both end residues, the CDR3 is 15 amino acids long. CDR3: CAVLGGLAVMQCLSI.

The chain recombines TRBV7-9 with TRBJ2-3, with 12 bases aligning to TRBD1. The CDR3 sequence is 17 residues long. V lost 1 base, J lost 4 bases, and 6 bases stayed unmatched. The germline V gene has CDR1 SEHNR and CDR2 FQNEAQ (reference sequence). As DNA, the CDR3 is TGTGCCAGCAGCTTAGGGGGGACAGGGGGCGCGGCAGATACGCAGTATTTT. Translating it yields CASSLGGTGGAADTQYF. The entire variable domain, with the rest obtained from reference TRBV7-9 and TRBJ2-3, is as follows: DTGVSQNPRHKITKRGQNVTFRCDPISEHNRLYWYRQTLGQGPEFLTYFQNEAQLEKSRLLSDRFSAERPKGSFSTLEIQRTEQGDSAMYLCASSLGGTGGAADTQYFGPGTRLTVL.

By share, this clone ranks as medium-sized. The chain is built from TRBV19 and TRBJ2-3; 11 nucleotides align to TRBD1. Germline CDR1 LNHDA, CDR2 SQIVND (reference sequence). The CDR3 sequence is 14 residues long. After removal of 9 bases from V and 3 bases from J, the junction contained 5 bases not matched to a gene. This CDR3 is CASGTGGGTDTQYF. CDR3 DNA: TGTGCCAGCGGGACAGGGGGAGGGACAGATACGCAGTATTTT.

The chain has TRBV10-3 and TRBJ1-5; TRBD1 matches at 9 bases. Trimming at V came to 6 bases and at J to 3 bases, leaving 3 bases not matched to a gene. CDR3 length equals 14 residues. Germline V gives CDR1 ENHRY, CDR2 SYGVKD. For the CDR3, the DNA is TGTGCCATCAGGGGGACAGGGCCCAATCAGCCCCAGCATTTT. Its protein is CAIRGTGPNQPQHF.

This clone was detected once. The chain uses TRBV5-1 and TRBJ2-2; tentatively, D is TRBD1 (5 bases). There are 15 residues in the CDR3. Deletions cut 4 bases from V and 4 bases from J, with 14 bases between. The germline gives CDR1 SGHRS, CDR2 YFSETQ. DNA of the CDR3: TGCGCCAGCAGCGAAAGCAGGGTGGGCACCGGGGAGCTGTTTTTT. It yields the protein CASSESRVGTGELFF.

The chain employs TRBV7-2 and TRBJ2-7, with D possibly TRBD1 on 5 matching bases. Germline loops: CDR1 SGHTA, CDR2 FQGNSA. CDR3 length: 13 amino acids. The V end lost 10 bases, the J end lost 3 bases, and 16 bases lay between the germline ends. The CDR3 DNA sequence: TGTGCCACCGGACAACCTCCGAACTACGAGCAGTACTTC. It specifies CATGQPPNYEQYF.

This chain links TRBV28 with TRBJ1-5; TRBD1 matches at 9 bases. The trim removed 6 bases at V and 7 bases at J, leaving 10 bases unmatched. Germline-derived CDR1 and CDR2 are MDHEN and SYDVKM. This CDR3 has 15 residues. The CDR3 loop is CASSSLTGGPQPQHF. Here the CDR3 DNA reads TGTGCCAGCAGCTCCCTTACAGGGGGCCCACAGCCCCAGCATTTT.

V and J are TRBV7-6 and TRBJ2-6; TRBD1 aligns across 8 bases. Losses at the gene ends were 0 bases for V and 1 base for J; bases not matched to a gene: 8. Germline V CDR1 and CDR2: SGHVS, FNYEAQ. CDR3 size: 19 residues. The DNA of the CDR3 is TGTGCCAGCAGCTTAGCGTACCGGCAGGGGGCGTCTGGGGCCAACGTCCTGACTTTC. Its translation: CASSLAYRQGASGANVLTF.

The chain links TRBV12-2 to TRBJ1-1; the table's D call, TRBD1, has no DNA check behind it. TRBV12-2 is listed as a pseudogene. This CDR3 has 13 amino acids. The CDR3 DNA reads as TGTGCAAGTCGCTGCCGACAGAACACTGAAGCTTTCTTT. This translates into CASRCRQNTEAFF.

This chain uses TRBV28 with TRBJ2-3; D is uncertain. Trimming pared 5 bases from V and 1 base from J, leaving 10 bases between. Germline CDR1 reads MDHEN; CDR2 reads SYDVKM. The CDR3 covers 14 residues. The CDR3 DNA follows: TGTGCCAGCAGTCCTTTCCAGGGCACAGATACGCAGTATTTT. Translated, it gives CASSPFQGTDTQYF.

This clone was seen just once. V and J are TRBV6-2 or TRBV6-3 and TRBJ2-7, with D tentatively TRBD2 (5 bases). The CDR3 is made up of 14 amino acids. The ends were cut back, 0 bases at V and 3 bases at J, with 9 bases in the middle. The germline V gene has CDR1 MNHEY and CDR2 SVGEGT. The CDR3 DNA is TGTGCCAGCAGTTACTCGGACTTACTCTACGAGCAGTACTTC. Protein: CASSYSDLLYEQYF.

This clone was counted once. The chain combines TRBV4-1 with TRBJ2-7; 11 nucleotides align to TRBD2. Germline V lookup: CDR1 MGHRA, CDR2 YSYEKL. The junction had 4 bases not matched to a gene; V was cut back by 4 bases and J by 2 bases. The CDR3 contains 15 residues. The CDR3 region is CASSLGTSGTYEQYF. CDR3 DNA: TGCGCCAGCAGCCTCGGGACTAGCGGCACCTACGAGCAGTACTTC.

The rearrangement joins TRBV6-4 to TRBJ2-7; TRBD2 matches at 9 bases. The junction had 11 bases not matched to a gene; V was cut back by 7 bases and J by 4 bases. This CDR3 region has 15 residues. Germline CDR1 reads MRHNA; CDR2 reads SNTAGT. CDR3: CASTPPLAGPYEQYF. The CDR3 region has the DNA TGTGCCAGCACCCCGCCCCTAGCGGGACCTTACGAGCAGTACTTC.

This clone was recorded a few times. This chain joins TRBV5-1 and TRBJ1-2; tentative D call: TRBD1 (6 bases). Deletions cut 0 bases from V and 1 base from J, with 13 bases between. Per germline, CDR1 SGHRS and CDR2 YFSETQ. The CDR3 has 16 amino acids. CDR3 sequence: CASSLVEQGHNYGYTF. CDR3 nucleotide sequence: TGCGCCAGCAGCTTGGTAGAACAGGGACATAACTATGGCTACACCTTC.

The chain combines TRBV4-3 with TRBJ2-7, with 11 nucleotides matching TRBD2. The germline gives CDR1 LGHNA, CDR2 YSLEER. V gave up 1 base and J gave up 2 bases; unmatched junction bases: 1. The CDR3 loop spans 15 amino acids. The CDR3 nucleotides are TGCGCCAGCAGCCAAGCACTAGCGGGAGCCTACGAGCAGTACTTC. Encoded protein: CASSQALAGAYEQYF.

The genes are TRBV6-2 or TRBV6-3 and TRBJ1-5; D may be TRBD1 (6 bases). The CDR3 sequence is 18 residues long. Trimming pared 5 bases from V and 0 bases from J, leaving 20 bases between. CDR1 and CDR2 from the germline V gene are MNHEY and SVGEGT. As DNA, the CDR3 is TGTGCCAGCAGTAATAACAGGGAGGGAATATCTAGCAATCAGCCCCAGCATTTT. Residues: CASSNNREGISSNQPQHF.

The genes are TRBV10-1 and TRBJ2-2, with D tentatively TRBD1 (6 bases). Per the germline V gene, CDR1 is WNHNN and CDR2 is SYGVQD (reference sequence). The CDR3 totals 14 residues. The V gene lost 6 bases and the J gene lost 4 bases, with 12 bases spanning the gap. The CDR3, as DNA: TGCGCCAGCAGGAAGGGGGAGAGCACCGGGGAGCTGTTTTTT. This codes for CASRKGESTGELFF.

This chain links TRBV9 with TRBJ2-3, with 7 bases lining up with TRBD1. J lost 2 bases, V lost 2 bases, and 5 bases had no gene match. Germline V gives CDR1 SGDLS, CDR2 YYNGEE. The CDR3 is made up of 15 amino acids. The CDR3 DNA is TGTGCCAGCAGCGTCGGACAGGCCCTCACAGATACGCAGTATTTT. This sequence encodes CASSVGQALTDTQYF. The whole variable domain, remainder taken from reference TRBV9 and TRBJ2-3, is DSGVTQTPKHLITATGQRVTLRCSPRSGDLSVYWYQQSLDQGLQFLIQYYNGEERAKGNILERFSAQQFPDLHSELNLSSLELGDSALYFCASSVGQALTDTQYFGPGTRLTVL.

The V and J genes are TRBV19 and TRBJ1-3; 9 bases align to TRBD1. Trimming cost V 5 bases and J 0 bases; bases outside gene matches: 5. Germline V CDR1 and CDR2: LNHDA, SQIVND (reference sequence). The CDR3 contains 16 residues. The DNA for the CDR3 is TGTGCCAGTAGTTTGACAGGGGGGGCCTCTGGAAACACCATATATTTT. Encoded protein: CASSLTGGASGNTIYF.

This chain joins TRBV5-1 and TRBJ1-5, with D unresolved. Germline values: CDR1 SGHRS, CDR2 YFSETQ. Trimming pared 3 bases from V and 0 bases from J, leaving 10 bases between. The CDR3 has 15 amino acids. CDR3 nucleotides: TGCGCCAGCAGCTCCGGTCCGCTTAGCAATCAGCCCCAGCATTTT. Translation gives CASSSGPLSNQPQHF. Drawing the rest from reference TRBV5-1 and TRBJ1-5, the complete variable domain is KAGVTQTPRYLIKTRGQQVTLSCSPISGHRSVSWYQQTPGQGLQFLFEYFSETQRNKGNFPGRFSGRQFSNSRSEMNVSTLELGDSALYLCASSSGPLSNQPQHFGDGTRLSIL.

The chain couples TRBV7-6 to TRBJ2-2; 11 bases agree with TRBD1. Per germline, CDR1 SGHVS and CDR2 FNYEAQ. The CDR3 loop spans 16 amino acids. V lost 5 bases and J lost 4; bases outside the gene matches: 6. In nucleotides, the CDR3 is TGTGCCAGCAGCCCAACCGGGACAGGGGGCACCGGGGAGCTGTTTTTT. Protein: CASSPTGTGGTGELFF.